Listed here is a single T cell receptor (beta chain). Antigen: not known. Germline V gene data show CDR1 as MNHEY and CDR2 as SVGAGI. V lost 1 base, J lost 2 bases, and 4 bases stayed unmatched. This CDR3 contains 15 residues. Researchers ran the PCR with 60 Vbeta and 13 Jbeta primers. The assay was immunoSEQ multiplex PCR, and TCRdb's table has in-frame clones only and misses some. The sample has roughly 120,000 clones, less than 90% seen once; the top ten hold approximately 0.24%. The entry originates in a study of cytomegalovirus exposure and HLA in healthy donors. Study-level findings and limits: Many donors shared some public TCRs, even though most TCR sequences were rare. Both high specificity and high sensitivity reportedly marked the classifier's diagnosis of cytomegalovirus status.

The genes are TRBV6-5 and TRBJ1-1; 7 bases fit TRBD1. This TCR derives from a man in his fifties in good health and CMV-seronegative. What was sequenced was PBMCs. CDR3 amino acids: CASSYWGQRNTEAFF. The CDR3 nucleotides are TGTGCCAGCAGTTACTGGGGACAGAGAAACACTGAAGCTTTCTTT.